This T cell receptor (beta chain) was found in a study of CD8 T cells in Susac syndrome. Study results and limitations: The study conceded that relatively few individuals underwent its TCR sequencing and HLA analysis.

An input of roughly 0.5 to 1 ug of RNA was subjected to reverse transcription using random hexamers. The amplification used immunoSEQ multiplex PCR on TCR beta CDR3; it spanned 54 Vbeta and 13 Jbeta. One entry per CDR3 protein results from TCRdb running MiXCR on the immunoSEQ multiplex PCR reads. The sample shows roughly 200,000 distinct CDR3 sequences, approximately 96% of them seen only once. TCR beta from blood CD8+ and CD4+ T cells was sequenced. TEMRA cells were FACS-enriched, unlike CD8+ and CD4+ T cells, which were negatively isolated. On this clonotype: The antigen remains undetermined.

This CDR3 contains 13 residues. CDR1 SGHTA and CDR2 FQGTGA come from the germline V gene. V lost 2 bases and J 6 bases, leaving 7 bases between the germline ends. The chain employs TRBV7-3 and TRBJ2-2; D is undetermined. The TCR originated in a human donor with multiple sclerosis. Sequences were obtained from CD8+ T cells from PBMCs. As DNA, the CDR3 is TGTGCCAGCAGCTTATCCGGGCCCGGGGAGCTGTTTTTT. Translating it yields CASSLSGPGELFF.